These T cell receptor beta chains were read from a single sample in a study of shared clonotypes between healthy human individuals. The repertoire was sequenced with immunoSEQ multiplex PCR; TCRdb's copy has only in-frame clones and lacks some. The sample holds over 2,000,000 clones; 90% to 95% are singletons and the top ten take more than 1.5%. The sequenced sample was naive CD8+ T cells from PBMCs. The receptors were sampled from a man aged 18 to 29 in good health. Some clones in this sample may be carry-over from other donors' samples. Both conserved end residues are trimmed from each CDR3.

cdr3_aa: ASSGRSATNEKLF
v_call: TRBV6-1
j_call: TRBJ1-4

cdr3_aa: ASSIISGGYGYT
v_call: TRBV19
j_call: TRBJ1-2

cdr3_aa: ASSEEVTGGIGANVLT
v_call: TRBV6-1
j_call: TRBJ2-6

cdr3_aa: SVRGTDTQY
v_call: TRBV20-1
j_call: TRBJ2-3

cdr3_aa: ASTHTRIAGASYNEQF
v_call: TRBV27
j_call: TRBJ2-1

cdr3_aa: SVPGQGAYEQY
v_call: TRBV29-1
j_call: .

cdr3_aa: ASSGSGFNEQF
v_call: TRBV2
j_call: TRBJ2-1

cdr3_aa: ASSQTFGRDTFYGYT
v_call: TRBV4-3
j_call: TRBJ1-2

cdr3_aa: ASTRGGVAEAF
v_call: TRBV28
j_call: TRBJ1-1

cdr3_aa: ASSYSDGTEAF
v_call: TRBV4-1
j_call: TRBJ1-1

cdr3_aa: ASSVHRPGLVLSEQF
v_call: TRBV9
j_call: TRBJ2-1

cdr3_aa: ASRPPDLYEQY
v_call: TRBV6-1
j_call: TRBJ2-7

cdr3_aa: ASLNGGSKY
v_call: TRBV28
j_call: TRBJ2-7

cdr3_aa: ASSLGTSRQLGTQY
v_call: TRBV4-3
j_call: TRBJ2-3

cdr3_aa: ASTDYLAGASHNEQF
v_call: TRBV19
j_call: TRBJ2-1

cdr3_aa: ASSYTGHEQY
v_call: TRBV6-5
j_call: TRBJ2-7

cdr3_aa: AISESGNTGELF
v_call: TRBV10-3
j_call: TRBJ2-2

cdr3_aa: ASSSSGQGNTEAF
v_call: TRBV5-1
j_call: TRBJ1-1

cdr3_aa: ASSSLPSTDTQY
v_call: TRBV27
j_call: TRBJ2-3

cdr3_aa: ASSVGDTSYEQY
v_call: TRBV9
j_call: TRBJ2-7

cdr3_aa: AWSVPPRGGEQY
v_call: TRBV30
j_call: TRBJ2-7

cdr3_aa: ASSNRGGSQPQH
v_call: TRBV27
j_call: TRBJ1-5